The 4 T cell receptor beta chains in this list originate from one sample, sequenced in a study of cytomegalovirus exposure and HLA in healthy donors. The PCR employed 60 Vbeta primers together with 13 Jbeta primers. Assay: immunoSEQ multiplex PCR; the TCRdb copy retains only in-frame clones and omits some. The sample contains about 130,000 clones, 60% to 80% of which appear only once. The sequencing sample was made of PBMCs. Receptors were obtained from a man in his forties or fifties in good health and CMV-seronegative.

The chain links TRBV11-2 to TRBJ2-2; D is uncertain. The germline V gene encodes CDR1 SGHAT and CDR2 FQNNGV. Trimming took off 2 bases at V and 6 bases at J, with 10 bases between the two ends. The CDR3 runs 14 residues. CDR3 in DNA: TGTGCCAGCAGCTTAATGGGCAGTCCCGGGGAGCTGTTTTTT. Translating it yields CASSLMGSPGELFF.

V and J are TRBV5-1 and TRBJ2-3; TRBD1 matches 7 bases. CDR3 length equals 16 residues. Germline V CDR1 and CDR2: SGHRS, YFSETQ. Trimming cost V 3 bases and J 1 base; bases outside gene matches: 8. The CDR3 region has the DNA TGCGCCAGCAGCTCCGGGACAGCCTTTGGCACAGATACGCAGTATTTT. It specifies CASSSGTAFGTDTQYF.

This clone was counted a few times. DNA of the CDR3: TGTGCCAGCAGTGAGGGTCTCAATCAGCCCCAGCATTTT. It yields the protein CASSEGLNQPQHF. The chain joins TRBV7-8 to TRBJ1-5; D gene unclear. Per germline, CDR1 SGHVS and CDR2 FQNEAQ. The CDR3 is 13 amino acids. Between the trimmed V and J ends, which lost 6 bases and 3 bases, there was a span of 9 bases.

The rearrangement joins TRBV5-1 to TRBJ2-2, with D tentatively TRBD2 (6 bases). Germline V gene data show CDR1 as SGHRS and CDR2 as YFSETQ. The CDR3 extends over 18 amino acids. The V gene lost 0 bases and the J gene lost 2 bases, with 17 bases spanning the gap. CDR3 nucleotide sequence: TGCGCCAGCAGCTTGGTCCCCAGGGACTCTGCAAACACCGGGGAGCTGTTTTTT. Its translation: CASSLVPRDSANTGELFF.